Shown below are 22 T cell receptor beta chains from a single sample sequenced in a study of blood T cell repertoires in COVID-19. Produced via immunoSEQ multiplex PCR; TCRdb's table is partial and in-frame only. Found here are hundreds of thousands of clones, around 89% of them singletons; the top ten hold roughly an eighth. Input material: peripheral blood. The receptors stem from a woman aged 60-75 years with acute or convalescent COVID-19.

This chain links TRBV7-8 with TRBJ2-7, with a weak D call TRBD2 (7 bases). The CDR3 extends over 16 amino acids. The V and J ends lost 1 base and 7 bases respectively, with 20 bases between them. Germline CDR1 reads SGHVS; CDR2 reads FQNEAQ. CDR3 loop: CASSLGGAGARFEQYF. The CDR3 DNA reads TGTGCCAGCAGCTTAGGGGGGGCGGGGGCCCGATTTGAGCAGTACTTC.

The rearrangement joins TRBV18 to TRBJ2-3; TRBD2 agrees at 10 bases. The CDR3 is 16 amino acids. V shed 5 bases, J shed 2 bases, and the junction held 7 bases outside the gene matches. Germline CDR1 and CDR2: KGHSH and LQKENI. CDR3 loop: CASSSYLAGDTDTQYF. The CDR3 nucleotides read TGTGCCAGCTCATCGTATCTAGCGGGAGACACAGATACGCAGTATTTT.

This clone has only one observation. This sequence joins TRBV9 and TRBJ1-1, with TRBD1 matching over 7 bases. V was clipped by 4 bases and J by 7 bases; unmatched bases: 7. Germline loops: CDR1 SGDLS, CDR2 YYNGEE. This CDR3 is 13 amino acids long. CDR3 residues: CASSPGGTDEAFF. The DNA for the CDR3 is TGTGCCAGCAGCCCCGGAGGGACAGATGAAGCTTTCTTT.

Only one count was recorded for this clone. V is TRBV27 and J is TRBJ2-1; TRBD2 is a possible D gene (5 bases). V was pared by 0 bases and J by 0 bases, with 9 bases between. The germline CDR1 and CDR2 sequences are MNHEY and SMNVEV (reference sequence). This CDR3 region has 16 residues. This CDR3 is CASSLSSGDSYNEQFF. Written as DNA, the CDR3 is TGTGCCAGCAGTTTATCATCCGGGGACTCCTACAATGAGCAGTTCTTC.

This rearrangement joins TRBV14 to TRBJ2-4; 7 bases map to TRBD2. The J segment lost 6 bases and the V segment lost 4 bases, leaving 6 bases of the junction unmatched. Germline V gene lookup returns CDR1 SGHDN and CDR2 FVKESK. The CDR3 has 14 residues. The CDR3 is CASSPGGIGNIQYF. The CDR3 region has the DNA TGTGCCAGCAGCCCCGGGGGGATTGGAAACATTCAGTACTTC.

The rearrangement links TRBV6-5 to TRBJ1-2, with a weak D call TRBD1 (6 bases). This CDR3 is 13 amino acids long. CDR1 MNHEY and CDR2 SVGAGI come from the germline V gene. Between the trimmed V and J ends, which lost 6 bases and 7 bases, there was a span of 15 bases. The CDR3 coding sequence is TGTGCCAGCAGCCGCGGACAGACTCGTGGCTACACCTTC. Amino acid sequence: CASSRGQTRGYTF.

This rearrangement joins TRBV11-2 to TRBJ1-4; D unresolved. CDR1 is SGHAT and CDR2 is FQNNGV in the germline V gene. The CDR3 has 15 amino acids. Trimming removed 1 base from V and 1 base from J, with 7 bases in between. The CDR3, as DNA: TGTGCCAGCAGCTTAGGGGCAGGAACTAATGAAAAACTGTTTTTT. It yields the protein CASSLGAGTNEKLFF. Looking up the rest from reference TRBV11-2 and TRBJ1-4 gives the full variable domain: EAGVAQSPRYKIIEKRQSVAFWCNPISGHATLYWYQQILGQGPKLLIQFQNNGVVDDSQLPKDRFSAERLKGVDSTLKIQPAKLEDSAVYLCASSLGAGTNEKLFFGSGTQLSVL.

This chain links TRBV18 with TRBJ2-7; no reliable D call. The CDR3 has 14 residues. Looked up from germline, CDR1 is KGHSH and CDR2 is LQKENI. With 5 bases removed from V and 4 bases from J, the gap between germline ends came to 15 bases. In DNA, the CDR3 is TGTGCCAGCTCATCTTCCCCGGTTAATTACGAGCAGTACTTC. Its protein product is CASSSSPVNYEQYF.

The chain uses TRBV9 and TRBJ1-1, with 7 bases that match TRBD1. The CDR3 totals 15 residues. J gave up 0 bases and V 4 bases, and 6 bases lay outside the gene matches. In germline, CDR1 is SGDLS, CDR2 YYNGEE. CDR3 DNA: TGTGCCAGCAGCTTGGCTACAGGGGTGAACACTGAAGCTTTCTTT. Protein sequence: CASSLATGVNTEAFF.

The chain employs TRBV7-9 and TRBJ2-7; 9 bases fit TRBD1. V lost 3 bases and J lost 4; bases outside the gene matches: 4. The germline V gene encodes CDR1 SEHNR and CDR2 FQNEAQ (reference sequence). The CDR3 is made up of 14 amino acids. The CDR3, as DNA: TGTGCCAGCAGCTTGGACAGGGGACCTTACGAGCAGTACTTC. Translated, it gives CASSLDRGPYEQYF.

The chain combines TRBV5-1 with TRBJ1-4; D gene ambiguous. CDR1 is SGHRS, CDR2 YFSETQ, per germline. V was pared by 0 bases and J by 8 bases, with 11 bases between. CDR3 length: 14 residues. The CDR3: CASSLVEGGEKLFF. The DNA for the CDR3 is TGCGCCAGCAGCTTGGTGGAGGGTGGCGAAAAACTGTTTTTT.

The rearrangement links TRBV24-1 to TRBJ2-3, with D possibly TRBD2 on 5 matching bases. CDR1 is KGHDR, CDR2 SFDVKD, per germline. The CDR3 spans 15 residues. V was cut by 2 bases and J by 0 bases, with 8 bases left in between. This CDR3 reads CATSDWTGSTDTQYF. The CDR3 nucleotides are TGTGCCACCAGTGATTGGACGGGAAGCACAGATACGCAGTATTTT.

This clone has just one count. This chain joins TRBV6-5 and TRBJ1-1, with 7 bases fitting TRBD1. The germline gives CDR1 MNHEY, CDR2 SVGAGI. CDR3 size: 15 residues. V was clipped by 7 bases and J by 6 bases; unmatched bases: 14. The CDR3 DNA is TGTGCCAGCATCTCAGCACAGGGGCCTTTCGCTGAAGCTTTCTTT. Amino acids: CASISAQGPFAEAFF.

The V and J genes are TRBV5-5 and TRBJ1-1, with a possible D match to TRBD1 (5 bases). Germline V gene sequence: CDR1 SGHKS, CDR2 YYEKEE (reference sequence). V lost 4 bases and J lost 4, with 8 bases in between. The CDR3 has 12 residues. CDR3 in amino acids: CASSAGGTEAFF. In nucleotides, the CDR3 is TGTGCCAGCAGCGCCGGGGGCACTGAAGCTTTCTTT.

The chain couples TRBV2 to TRBJ2-7, with TRBD1 matching over 7 bases. The CDR3 sequence is 15 residues long. The ends lost 5 bases at V and 3 bases at J; junction bases unmatched: 10. Germline V lookup: CDR1 SNHLY, CDR2 FYNNEI. CDR3 DNA: TGTGCCAGCAGTTTAGCGAGACAGGGCGGCTACGAGCAGTACTTC. This codes for CASSLARQGGYEQYF.

This chain links TRBV9 with TRBJ1-1; perhaps TRBD1 as D (5 bases). The CDR3 has 15 residues. V was cut by 2 bases and J by 1 base, with 12 bases left in between. The germline CDR1 and CDR2 sequences are SGDLS and YYNGEE. CDR3 loop: CASSVGKTGNTEAFF. CDR3 DNA: TGTGCCAGCAGCGTTGGGAAAACAGGGAACACTGAAGCTTTCTTT.

The J gene is TRBJ1-1, the V gene TRBV27; a weak D match, TRBD1 (6 bases). The V gene lost 4 bases and the J gene lost 7 bases, with 19 bases spanning the gap. Germline CDR1 MNHEY, CDR2 SMNVEV (reference sequence). The CDR3 covers 15 residues. CDR3 coding DNA: TGTGCCAGCAGTTCATGGTCCGCGGGGGCCAATGAAGCTTTCTTT. It is translated as CASSSWSAGANEAFF.

The V call is TRBV30, the J call TRBJ2-7; D perhaps matches TRBD2 (6 bases). Germline-derived CDR1 and CDR2 are GTSNPN and SVGIG (reference sequence). The CDR3 spans 12 residues. Trimming left V 5 bases short and J 7 bases short, with 15 bases between. CDR3 DNA: TGTGCCTGGGCCGCGGGACGCTGGGAGCAGTACTTC. Protein sequence: CAWAAGRWEQYF.

The chain is built from TRBV6-5 and TRBJ2-2; D unclear. The germline V gene encodes CDR1 MNHEY and CDR2 SVGAGI. The CDR3 consists of 14 residues. V was cut by 7 bases and J by 4 bases, with 13 bases left in between. The CDR3 sequence is CASKGGSFTGELFF. The CDR3 DNA reads TGTGCCAGCAAAGGCGGTTCATTCACCGGGGAGCTGTTTTTT.

Here the CDR3 reads CASTRGRVADTQYF. CDR3 nucleotides: TGCGCCAGCACCCGAGGCAGGGTGGCAGATACGCAGTATTTT. The chain carries TRBV5-1 and TRBJ2-3; a weak D match, TRBD1 (5 bases). The CDR3 spans 14 residues. Germline V lookup: CDR1 SGHRS, CDR2 YFSETQ. The V gene lost 6 bases and the J gene lost 4 bases, with 15 bases spanning the gap.

This rearrangement joins TRBV19 to TRBJ2-5, with TRBD2 as a possible D gene (6 bases). Trimming left V 1 base short and J 5 bases short, with 14 bases between. CDR1 is LNHDA and CDR2 is SQIVND in the germline V gene (reference sequence). CDR3 length equals 15 residues. The CDR3 DNA is TGTGCCAGTAGTATAGGATCACAGGCGGGGGAGACCCAGTACTTC. Protein: CASSIGSQAGETQYF.

The chain links TRBV5-4 to TRBJ1-2; D may be TRBD1 (5 bases). This CDR3 has 13 residues. Looked up from germline, CDR1 is SGHNT and CDR2 is YYREEE (reference sequence). V lost 5 bases, J lost 3 bases, and 11 bases lay in between. CDR3 DNA sequence: TGTGCCAGCAGGCAGCCGGGGGACTATGGCTACACCTTC. Translated: CASRQPGDYGYTF.